This T cell receptor beta chain was obtained from a study of OX40 agonist ivuxolimab in advanced cancers. Study details: Of the participants, 40% had some prior anti-PD-1, anti-PD-L1 or anti-CTLA-4 therapy, which was allowed. Notes on the study in general: Which antigen the expanded peripheral T cells recognized is unknown. CD4+ and CD8+ blood T cells expanded clonally by week 6 at 0.1 to 3.0 mg/kg.

Sequencing used immunoSEQ multiplex PCR; TCRdb keeps in-frame clones, though not all of them. Altogether 75,000 to 100,000 clones are present, about 91% being singletons, with the ten largest covering less than 0.4%. Patients were ruled out by autoimmune disease history or systemic immunosuppression. This CDR3 is 13 amino acids long. V shed 2 bases and J shed 5 bases, with 10 bases lying between them. CDR1 and CDR2 from the germline V gene are SQVTM and ANQGSEA. With respect to this clone: Its target is not known.

The sequencing used CD4+ or CD8+ T cells sorted from blood, collected in a trial of the OX40 agonist ivuxolimab. The sequence came from an adult with an advanced solid tumor such as melanoma, head and neck, liver or kidney cancer. The chain employs TRBV29-1 and TRBJ2-1, with D possibly TRBD2 on 5 matching bases. The CDR3 DNA sequence: TGCAGCGTTGAATCCGGGGTCCACAATGAGCAGTTCTTC. This gives the protein CSVESGVHNEQFF.